This entry lists 5 T cell receptor beta chains sequenced from one sample in a study of blood T cell repertoires in COVID-19. Libraries were prepared by immunoSEQ multiplex PCR; TCRdb keeps only in-frame clonotypes and omits some of them. The sample includes about 140,000 clones, about 90% of them seen just once. The sample consisted of PBMCs or T cells enriched from blood (not recorded which). The receptors here all came from a man aged 55-75 years who had recovered from COVID-19.

The J gene is TRBJ1-1, the V gene TRBV6-5; no clear D. CDR1 is MNHEY, CDR2 SVGAGI, per germline. CDR3 length: 14 residues. Trimming stripped 6 bases from V and 5 bases from J, with 16 bases between. For the CDR3, the DNA is TGTGCCAGCAGCTTAGGACTGCGGGAGACTGAAGCTTTCTTT. This encodes CASSLGLRETEAFF.

The rearrangement joins TRBV6-5 to TRBJ2-5, with 7 nucleotides matching TRBD1. CDR3 length equals 14 residues. J was trimmed by 7 bases and V by 5 bases; bases with no gene match: 10. The germline V gene encodes CDR1 MNHEY and CDR2 SVGAGI. Here the CDR3 reads CASSPAGGIGTQYF. The CDR3, as DNA: TGTGCCAGCAGTCCAGCAGGGGGTATAGGGACCCAGTACTTC.

The CDR3 DNA sequence: TGTGCCAGCAGCCCGAGTGTTAACTATGGCTACACCTTC. As protein: CASSPSVNYGYTF. V is TRBV5-5 and J is TRBJ1-2; D is ambiguous. There are 13 residues in the CDR3. Germline V gene sequence: CDR1 SGHKS, CDR2 YYEKEE (reference sequence). V gave up 4 bases and J gave up 1 base, with 8 bases separating them.

The genes are TRBV9 and TRBJ2-6; a possible D gene is TRBD1 (5 bases). V was pared by 3 bases and J by 0 bases, with 10 bases between. This CDR3 spans 16 amino acids. CDR1 is SGDLS, CDR2 YYNGEE, per germline. CDR3 DNA: TGTGCCAGCAGCGCCCTGACAGACTCTGGGGCCAACGTCCTGACTTTC. Protein sequence: CASSALTDSGANVLTF.

Written as DNA, the CDR3 is TGCGCCAGCAGCTTGCTCGGAGGGCCCCAAGAGACCCAGTACTTC. It specifies CASSLLGGPQETQYF. This sequence joins TRBV5-1 and TRBJ2-5, with a tentative D call TRBD2 (6 bases). Germline CDR1 reads SGHRS; CDR2 reads YFSETQ. This CDR3 comprises 15 residues. Trimming took 1 base from V and 1 from J, leaving 11 bases between them.